The clone carrying this T cell receptor (beta chain) counts as large. Its matching antigen is unknown. Each gene name is a mouse one. Read data end 1 residue before the CDR3 end; the end is taken from the germline J gene. The sample carries other DNA sequences with the same CDR3. Assay used: immunoSEQ multiplex PCR; TCRdb lists only in-frame clones, some missing. The data show about 5,600 clones, about 51% seen once. Trimming pared 5 bases from V and 0 bases from J, leaving 5 bases between. Germline V gives CDR1 SGHDT, CDR2 FRDEAV. This CDR3 comprises 13 residues. The data belong to a study of tissue T cells after allogeneic stem cell transplantation. Study observations and caveats: Which tissue TCRs were alloreactive or antigen-specific was not determined. Some clones might be persisting host cells.

Time point noted: mouse harvest day 7 after allogeneic transplant. The graft held 10^6 splenic CD5+ T cells and 10^7 T-cell-depleted bone marrow cells. Sequencing was performed on gut tissue. The rearrangement uses TRBV14 and TRBJ2-2; D call uncertain. The TCR was taken from a female BALB/c mouse given C57BL/6 T cells with graft-versus-host disease after an allogeneic hematopoietic cell transplant. CDR3 sequence: CASSLANTGQLYF. Incomplete CDR3 DNA: TGTGCCAGCAGCCTTGCAAACACCGGGCAGCTCTAC.